Each of the 8 T cell receptor beta chains below was sequenced from the same sample in a study of T cell responses to AZD1222 COVID-19 vaccine. The data were produced by immunoSEQ multiplex PCR, yet TCRdb's version contains in-frame clones alone and is incomplete. The table has some 110,000 clones, roughly 89% seen once. Here the sequenced sample was peripheral blood, taken 28 days after the second AZD1222 dose. The receptor set was obtained from an adult who received the AZD1222 COVID-19 vaccine.

The chain uses TRBV27 and TRBJ1-2, with a weak D call TRBD1 (5 bases). The CDR3 extends over 15 amino acids. Germline assignment: CDR1 MNHEY and CDR2 SMNVEV (reference sequence). Trimming took 6 bases from V and 5 from J, leaving 19 bases between them. The CDR3 is CASSPVTGRGYGYTF. The DNA of the CDR3 is TGTGCCAGCAGCCCCGTCACGGGACGTGGGTATGGCTACACCTTC.

The chain joins TRBV10-3 to TRBJ1-1; 8 nucleotides match TRBD1. After removal of 6 bases from V and 5 bases from J, the junction contained 5 bases not matched to a gene. The germline V gene encodes CDR1 ENHRY and CDR2 SYGVKD. This CDR3 spans 13 amino acids. The CDR3 region is CAIRDRAETEAFF. The DNA of the CDR3 is TGTGCCATCAGGGACAGGGCGGAGACTGAAGCTTTCTTT.

This clone was picked up one time. J is TRBJ2-7 and V is TRBV7-9; D perhaps matches TRBD1 (5 bases). Trimming shortened V by 0 bases and J by 4 bases, and 16 bases separated the two germline ends. Germline values: CDR1 SEHNR, CDR2 FQNEAQ (reference sequence). The CDR3 is made up of 16 amino acids. This chain's CDR3 is CASSLAARTSTYEQYF. CDR3 DNA: TGTGCCAGCAGCTTAGCGGCCAGGACATCGACTTACGAGCAGTACTTC.

This clone was counted between two and nine times. The chain couples TRBV4-3 to TRBJ1-5; 8 nucleotides line up with TRBD1. The CDR3 loop spans 15 amino acids. Losses at the gene ends were 4 bases for V and 6 bases for J; bases not matched to a gene: 8. Germline CDR1 is LGHNA and CDR2 is YSLEER. In DNA form, the CDR3 reads TGCGCCAGCAGCCGGGACGGACAGGGCGGTCAGCCCCAGCATTTT. It encodes CASSRDGQGGQPQHF.

The chain has TRBV5-6 and TRBJ2-5; TRBD1 agrees at 7 bases. The CDR3 has 15 amino acids. The V gene end was trimmed by 3 bases and the J gene end by 5 bases; junction bases not matched to a gene: 10. Per germline, CDR1 SGHDT and CDR2 YYEEEE. In DNA, the CDR3 is TGTGCCAGCAGCTCTGACCGGGACAGTGGGGAGACCCAGTACTTC. Translation: CASSSDRDSGETQYF.

This chain links TRBV2 with TRBJ2-5; D gene ambiguous. CDR3 length equals 13 residues. V was shortened by 1 base and J by 2 bases, with 5 bases between the two germline ends. The V gene's germline CDR1 is SNHLY and CDR2 FYNNEI. The CDR3 sequence: CASSEGQQETQYF. DNA for the CDR3: TGTGCCAGCAGTGAAGGGCAGCAAGAGACCCAGTACTTC.

The DNA for the CDR3 is TGTGCCAGCGGGGCGACTAGCGGCGAGCAGTACTTC. Its protein product is CASGATSGEQYF. The chain links TRBV7-6 to TRBJ2-7; 9 bases line up with TRBD2. The germline V gene encodes CDR1 SGHVS and CDR2 FNYEAQ. There are 12 residues in the CDR3. Trimming took 8 bases from V and 6 from J; bases not matched to a gene: 5.

The chain is built from TRBV7-6 and TRBJ2-7; D is tentatively TRBD1 or TRBD2 (5 bases each). Germline V gene lookup returns CDR1 SGHVS and CDR2 FNYEAQ. Trimming left V 5 bases short and J 1 base short, with 12 bases between. This CDR3 is 14 amino acids long. As DNA, the CDR3 is TGTGCCAGCAGCCGGGGCGCGTCATCCTACGAGCAGTACTTC. Protein: CASSRGASSYEQYF.